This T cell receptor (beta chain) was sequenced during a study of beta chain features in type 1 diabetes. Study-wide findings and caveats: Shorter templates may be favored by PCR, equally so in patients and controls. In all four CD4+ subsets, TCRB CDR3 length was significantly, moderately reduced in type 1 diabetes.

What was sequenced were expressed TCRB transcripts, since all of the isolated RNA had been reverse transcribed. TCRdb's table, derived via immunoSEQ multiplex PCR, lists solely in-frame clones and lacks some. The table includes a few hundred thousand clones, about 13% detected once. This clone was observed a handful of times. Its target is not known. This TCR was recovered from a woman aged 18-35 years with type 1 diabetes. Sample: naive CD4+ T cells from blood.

The CDR3: CASSSYNTEAFF. The CDR3 nucleotides are TGTGCCAGCAGTTCTTATAACACTGAAGCTTTCTTT. V and J are TRBV5-4 and TRBJ1-1; the D is unclear. The CDR3 has 12 residues. Germline V gives CDR1 SGHNT, CDR2 YYREEE (reference sequence). V lost 5 bases and J 2 bases, leaving 7 bases between the germline ends.